Sequencing of this T cell receptor beta chain was carried out in a study of graft-versus-host responses after intestinal transplantation. Background on the study: Every transplant recipient was induced with anti-thymocyte globulin, then maintained on tacrolimus and steroids for approximately three years.

Germline values: CDR1 MNHEY, CDR2 SVGAGI. Trimming left V 4 bases short and J 4 bases short, with 11 bases between. The CDR3 is 13 amino acids. Points on this clone: Its specificity is unknown.

Study-level findings and limits: GvH clones surfaced in recipient marrow, some emerging earlier in ileum or blood. Peak circulating GvH clone levels tracked with early post-transplant HvG declines.

Produced via immunoSEQ multiplex PCR; TCRdb's table is partial and in-frame only. The profile shows some 27,000 clones, about 93% of them singletons. This material consisted of PBMCs, taken 30 days after intestinal transplant. This rearrangement joins TRBV6-5 to TRBJ2-7; D unresolved. The receptor was isolated from a human patient who received an intestinal transplant, so some T cells may come from the graft donor. CDR3 sequence reads: CASSLDRRYEQYF. DNA for the CDR3: TGTGCCAGCAGTTTGGACCGACGGTACGAGCAGTACTTC.